Listed below are T cell receptor beta chains from one sample, sequenced in a study of cytomegalovirus exposure and HLA in healthy donors. Data came from immunoSEQ multiplex PCR; TCRdb stores just in-frame clones and leaves some out. The sample lists hundreds of thousands of clones; 70% to 80% were seen once. The material sequenced was PBMCs. These receptor sequences come from a woman aged 55-75 years in good health and CMV-seropositive. Both conserved end residues are part of each CDR3. The order of the fields is D gene, V gene, clone size, J gene, CDR3 DNA, CDR3 protein. D genes are given only for firm matches. Not all rows give a size; the values are once, few, many and, for expanded clones, a class.

NA	TRBV30	once	TRBJ2-7	TGTGCCACCCTCCCGACGGGCAGGGTGGGGGGTTACGAGCAGTACTTC	CATLPTGRVGGYEQYF
TRBD1	TRBV27	NA	TRBJ2-1	TGTGCCAGCAGTTTGGCGGGACAGGGCCACAATGAGCAGTTCTTC	CASSLAGQGHNEQFF
NA	TRBV11-2	few	TRBJ2-3	TGTGCCAGCAGCCAGGACAGTAGATCAGATACGCAGTATTTT	CASSQDSRSDTQYF
TRBD1	TRBV5-5	NA	TRBJ1-2	TGTGCCAGCAGCGCTGACAGGGTAGGCTATGGCTACACCTTC	CASSADRVGYGYTF
NA	TRBV10-1	NA	TRBJ2-7	TGCGCCAGCAGACTCCACGAGCAGTACTTC	CASRLHEQYF
NA	TRBV7-2	NA	TRBJ2-7	TGTGCCAGCAGCTGGGGGGGGGCCAGGACCTACGAGCAGTACTTC	CASSWGGARTYEQYF
NA	TRBV7-3	NA	TRBJ2-2	TGTGCCAGCAGCCCGGGACAACGAACCGGGGAGCTGTTTTTT	CASSPGQRTGELFF
NA	TRBV30	NA	TRBJ2-3	TGTGCCTGGAGAGAAACGGGCACAGATACGCAGTATTTT	CAWRETGTDTQYF
NA	TRBV29-1	NA	TRBJ2-3	TGCAGCGTTGAACTTGGCACAGATACGCAGTATTTT	CSVELGTDTQYF
TRBD1	TRBV18	NA	TRBJ2-7	TGTGCCAGCTCACCGTCAAGCGGACAGGGTCTTACCTACGAGCAGTACTTC	CASSPSSGQGLTYEQYF
NA	TRBV13	once	TRBJ2-7	TGTGCCAGCAGCAGACCTACAGGGTCCTACGAGCAGTACTTC	CASSRPTGSYEQYF
TRBD2	TRBV19	NA	TRBJ2-1	TGTGCCAGTAGTATATCTAGCGGGGGGGCCTATGAGCAGTTCTTC	CASSISSGGAYEQFF
NA	TRBV29-1	NA	TRBJ2-7	TGCAGCGTTGAGTTGACAGCCCTCGGGCAGTACTTC	CSVELTALGQYF
NA	TRBV19	NA	TRBJ2-1	TGTGCCAGTAGCCCACGGAGGGGGGGGAATGAGCAGTTCTTC	CASSPRRGGNEQFF
NA	TRBV11-2	few	TRBJ1-1	TGTGCCAGCCGACAGTGGGTCACTGAAGCTTTCTTT	CASRQWVTEAFF
TRBD1	TRBV6-4	NA	TRBJ2-5	TGTGCCAGCAGTGCTGTACAGGGGGCTATTCAGACCCAGTACTTC	CASSAVQGAIQTQYF
NA	TRBV19	NA	TRBJ1-1	TGTGCCAGTAGTATAGATCCGCCCACTATGAACACTGAAGCTTTCTTT	CASSIDPPTMNTEAFF